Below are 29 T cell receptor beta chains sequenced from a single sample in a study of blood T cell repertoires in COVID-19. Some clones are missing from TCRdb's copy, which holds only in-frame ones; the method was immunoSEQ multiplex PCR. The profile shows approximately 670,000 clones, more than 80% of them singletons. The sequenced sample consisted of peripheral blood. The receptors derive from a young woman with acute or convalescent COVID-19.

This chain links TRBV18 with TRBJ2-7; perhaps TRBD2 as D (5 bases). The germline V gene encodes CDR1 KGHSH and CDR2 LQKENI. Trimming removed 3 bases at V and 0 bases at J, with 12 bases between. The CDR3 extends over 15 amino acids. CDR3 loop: CASSPDSVSSYEQYF. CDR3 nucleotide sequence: TGTGCCAGCTCACCCGATAGCGTGAGCTCCTACGAGCAGTACTTC.

CDR3 nucleotides: TGTGCCAGCAGTGATGACCGACCCGCAGGGGGTTTTGGAGCTTTCTTT. Amino acid sequence: CASSDDRPAGGFGAFF. The genes are TRBV25-1 and TRBJ1-1, with TRBD1 matching 7 bases. The CDR3 length is 16 residues. V was pared by 3 bases and J by 10 bases, with 17 bases of the junction left unmatched. The germline CDR1 and CDR2 sequences are MGHDK and SYGVNS.

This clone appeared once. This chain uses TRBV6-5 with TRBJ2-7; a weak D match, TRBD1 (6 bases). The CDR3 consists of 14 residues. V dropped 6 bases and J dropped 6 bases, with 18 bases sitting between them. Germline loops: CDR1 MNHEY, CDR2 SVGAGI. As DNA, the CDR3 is TGTGCCAGCAGACCGACAGGTGCCCCTCTCGAGCAGTACTTC. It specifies CASRPTGAPLEQYF.

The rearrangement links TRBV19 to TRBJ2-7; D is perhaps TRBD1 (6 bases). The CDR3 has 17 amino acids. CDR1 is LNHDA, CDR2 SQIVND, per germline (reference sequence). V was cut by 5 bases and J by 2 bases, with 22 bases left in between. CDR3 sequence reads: CASSRGHSASVTYEQYF. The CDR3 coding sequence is TGTGCCAGTAGTCGGGGACATAGCGCCAGTGTTACCTACGAGCAGTACTTC. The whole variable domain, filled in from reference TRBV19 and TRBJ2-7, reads DGGITQSPKYLFRKEGQNVTLSCEQNLNHDAMYWYRQDPGQGLRLIYYSQIVNDFQKGDIAEGYSVSREKKESFPLTVTSAQKNPTAFYLCASSRGHSASVTYEQYFGPGTRLTVT.

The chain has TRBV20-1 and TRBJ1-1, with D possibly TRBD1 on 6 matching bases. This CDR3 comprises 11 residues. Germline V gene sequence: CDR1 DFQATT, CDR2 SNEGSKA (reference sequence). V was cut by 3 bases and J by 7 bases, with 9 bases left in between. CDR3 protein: CSARTGVEAFF. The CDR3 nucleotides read TGCAGTGCTAGGACAGGAGTTGAAGCTTTCTTT.

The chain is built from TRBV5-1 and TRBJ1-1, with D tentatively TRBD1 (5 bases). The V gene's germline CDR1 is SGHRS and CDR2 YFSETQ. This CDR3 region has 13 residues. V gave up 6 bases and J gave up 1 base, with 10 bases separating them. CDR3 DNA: TGCGCCAGCACGCTCAGGGAGAACACTGAAGCTTTCTTT. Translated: CASTLRENTEAFF.

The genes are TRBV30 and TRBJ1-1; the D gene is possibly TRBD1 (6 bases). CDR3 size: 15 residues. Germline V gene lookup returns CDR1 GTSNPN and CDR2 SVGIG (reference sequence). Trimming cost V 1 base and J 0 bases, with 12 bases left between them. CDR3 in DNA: TGTGCCTGGAGTGCAGGGGCCGGCGTGAACACTGAAGCTTTCTTT. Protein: CAWSAGAGVNTEAFF.

CDR3 sequence reads: CASTDRARQPQHF. In DNA form, the CDR3 reads TGTGCCAGCACCGACAGGGCCCGACAGCCCCAGCATTTT. The V call is TRBV12-3 or TRBV12-4, the J call TRBJ1-5; 7 nucleotides line up with TRBD1. V trimming: 7 bases; J trimming: 7 bases; junction bases outside the gene matches: 7. This CDR3 has 13 amino acids.

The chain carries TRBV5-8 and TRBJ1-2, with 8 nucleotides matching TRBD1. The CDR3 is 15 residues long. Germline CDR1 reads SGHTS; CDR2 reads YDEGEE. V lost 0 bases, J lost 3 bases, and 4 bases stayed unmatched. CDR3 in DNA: TGTGCCAGCAGCTTGGATTGGGGACAGGACTATGGCTACACCTTC. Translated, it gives CASSLDWGQDYGYTF.

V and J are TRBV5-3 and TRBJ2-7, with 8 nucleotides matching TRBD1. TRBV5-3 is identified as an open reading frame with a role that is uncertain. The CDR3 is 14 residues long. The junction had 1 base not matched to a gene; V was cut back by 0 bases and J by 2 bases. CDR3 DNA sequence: TGTGCCAGAAGCTTGGGGACAGGGACCTACGAGCAGTACTTC. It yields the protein CARSLGTGTYEQYF.

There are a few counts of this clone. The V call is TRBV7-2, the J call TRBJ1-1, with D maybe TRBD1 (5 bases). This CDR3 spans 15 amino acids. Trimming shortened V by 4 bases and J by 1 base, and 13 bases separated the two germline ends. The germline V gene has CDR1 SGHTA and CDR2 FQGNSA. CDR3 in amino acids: CASSSYGGANTEAFF. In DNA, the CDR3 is TGTGCCAGCAGCTCTTACGGGGGAGCGAACACTGAAGCTTTCTTT. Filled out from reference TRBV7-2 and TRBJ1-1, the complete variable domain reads GAGVSQSPSNKVTEKGKDVELRCDPISGHTALYWYRQSLGQGLEFLIYFQGNSAPDKSGLPSDRFSAERTGGSVSTLTIQRTQQEDSAVYLCASSSYGGANTEAFFGQGTRLTVV.

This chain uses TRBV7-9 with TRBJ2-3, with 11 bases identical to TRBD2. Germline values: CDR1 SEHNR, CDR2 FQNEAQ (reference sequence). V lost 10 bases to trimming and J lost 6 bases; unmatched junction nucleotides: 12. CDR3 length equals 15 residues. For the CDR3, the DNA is TGTGCCATCCCAGGCACTAGCGGGGGTGGTGATACGCAGTATTTT. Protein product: CAIPGTSGGGDTQYF.

The CDR3 DNA reads as TGTGCCAGCAGCCTACAGGGCCCTGAAGCTTTCTTT. Its protein is CASSLQGPEAFF. The chain employs TRBV7-9 and TRBJ1-1, with D possibly matching TRBD1 (6 bases). CDR1 and CDR2 from the germline V gene are SEHNR and FQNEAQ (reference sequence). CDR3 length: 12 residues. Trimming shortened V by 5 bases and J by 6 bases, and 10 bases separated the two germline ends.

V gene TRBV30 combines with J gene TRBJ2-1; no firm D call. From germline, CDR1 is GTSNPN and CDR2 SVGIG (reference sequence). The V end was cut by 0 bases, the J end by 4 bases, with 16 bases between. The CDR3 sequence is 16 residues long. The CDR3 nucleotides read TGTGCCTGGAGTGTACGGCGGTCTGTCGCATACAATGAGCAGTTCTTC. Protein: CAWSVRRSVAYNEQFF.

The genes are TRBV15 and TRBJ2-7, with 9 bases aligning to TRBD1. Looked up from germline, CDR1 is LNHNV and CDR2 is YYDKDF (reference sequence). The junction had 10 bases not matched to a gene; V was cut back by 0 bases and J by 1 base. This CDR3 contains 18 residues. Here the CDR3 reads CATSRDTGGSPQSYEQYF. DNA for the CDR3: TGTGCCACCAGCAGAGATACAGGGGGCTCCCCCCAGTCCTACGAGCAGTACTTC. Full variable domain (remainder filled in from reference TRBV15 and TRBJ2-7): DAMVIQNPRYQVTQFGKPVTLSCSQTLNHNVMYWYQQKSSQAPKLLFHYYDKDFNNEADTPDNFQSRRPNTSFCFLDIRSPGLGDTAMYLCATSRDTGGSPQSYEQYFGPGTRLTVT.

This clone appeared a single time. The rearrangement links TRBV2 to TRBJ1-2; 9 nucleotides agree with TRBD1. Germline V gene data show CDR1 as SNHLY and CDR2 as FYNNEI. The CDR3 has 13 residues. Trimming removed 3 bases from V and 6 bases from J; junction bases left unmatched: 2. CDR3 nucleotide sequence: TGTGCCAGCAGTGAGGGGACAGGGAATGGCTACACCTTC. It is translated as CASSEGTGNGYTF.

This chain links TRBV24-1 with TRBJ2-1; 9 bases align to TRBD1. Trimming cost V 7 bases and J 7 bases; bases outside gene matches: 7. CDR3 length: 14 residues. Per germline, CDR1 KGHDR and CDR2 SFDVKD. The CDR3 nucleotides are TGTGCCACCAGCACAGGACAGGGGATGAATGAGCAGTTCTTC. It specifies CATSTGQGMNEQFF.

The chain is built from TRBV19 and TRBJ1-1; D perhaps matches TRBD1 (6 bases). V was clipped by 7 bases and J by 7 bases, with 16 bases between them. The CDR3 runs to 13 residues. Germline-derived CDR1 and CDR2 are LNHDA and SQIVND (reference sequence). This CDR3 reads CASKNTGIGEAFF. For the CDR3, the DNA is TGTGCCAGTAAAAATACAGGGATCGGTGAAGCTTTCTTT.

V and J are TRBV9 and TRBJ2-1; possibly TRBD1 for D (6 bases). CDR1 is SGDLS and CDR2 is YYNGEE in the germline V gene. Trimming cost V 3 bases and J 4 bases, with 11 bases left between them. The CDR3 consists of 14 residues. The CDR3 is CASSEGDAYNEQFF. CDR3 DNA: TGTGCCAGCAGCGAGGGGGACGCATACAATGAGCAGTTCTTC.

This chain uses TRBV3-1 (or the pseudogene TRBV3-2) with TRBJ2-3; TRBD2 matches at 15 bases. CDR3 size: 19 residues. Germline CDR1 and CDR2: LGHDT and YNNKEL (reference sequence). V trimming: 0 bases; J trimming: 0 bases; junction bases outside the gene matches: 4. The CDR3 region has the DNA TGTGCCAGCAGCCAAGATAAGGGACTAGCGGGGGGAAGCACAGATACGCAGTATTTT. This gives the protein CASSQDKGLAGGSTDTQYF.

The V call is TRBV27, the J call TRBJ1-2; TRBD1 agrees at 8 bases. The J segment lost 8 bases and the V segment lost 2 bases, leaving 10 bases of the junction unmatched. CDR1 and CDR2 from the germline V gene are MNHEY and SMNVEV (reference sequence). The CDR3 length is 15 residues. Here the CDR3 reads CASSLQGATSGGYTF. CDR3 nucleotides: TGTGCCAGCAGTTTACAGGGGGCCACTTCGGGGGGCTACACCTTC.

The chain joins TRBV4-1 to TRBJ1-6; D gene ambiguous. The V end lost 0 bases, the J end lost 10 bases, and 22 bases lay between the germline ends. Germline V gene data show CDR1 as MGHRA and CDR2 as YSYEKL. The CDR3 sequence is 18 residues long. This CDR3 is CASSQESRLGPGESPLHF. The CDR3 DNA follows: TGCGCCAGCAGCCAAGAGTCGCGGTTAGGGCCGGGAGAATCACCCCTCCACTTT.

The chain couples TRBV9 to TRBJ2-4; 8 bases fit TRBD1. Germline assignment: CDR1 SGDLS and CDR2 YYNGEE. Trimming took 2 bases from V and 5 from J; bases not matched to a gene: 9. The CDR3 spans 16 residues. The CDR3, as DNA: TGTGCCAGCAGCGTGGATATCGGACAGGGTGAAAACATTCAGTACTTC. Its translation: CASSVDIGQGENIQYF. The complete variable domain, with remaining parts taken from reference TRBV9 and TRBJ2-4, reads DSGVTQTPKHLITATGQRVTLRCSPRSGDLSVYWYQQSLDQGLQFLIQYYNGEERAKGNILERFSAQQFPDLHSELNLSSLELGDSALYFCASSVDIGQGENIQYFGAGTRLSVL.

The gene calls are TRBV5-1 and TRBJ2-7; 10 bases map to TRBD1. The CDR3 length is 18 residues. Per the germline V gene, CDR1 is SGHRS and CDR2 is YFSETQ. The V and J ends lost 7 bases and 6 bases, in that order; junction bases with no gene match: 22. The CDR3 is CASGVSGTGEFVTGEQYF. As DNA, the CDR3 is TGCGCCAGCGGTGTTTCAGGGACAGGGGAGTTTGTAACGGGCGAGCAGTACTTC.

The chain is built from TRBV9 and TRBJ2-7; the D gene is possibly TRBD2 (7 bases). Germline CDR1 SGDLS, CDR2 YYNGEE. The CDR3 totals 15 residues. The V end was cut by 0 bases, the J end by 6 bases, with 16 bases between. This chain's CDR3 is CASSVGGGEGGEQYF. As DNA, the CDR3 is TGTGCCAGCAGCGTAGGGGGGGGCGAAGGAGGCGAGCAGTACTTC.

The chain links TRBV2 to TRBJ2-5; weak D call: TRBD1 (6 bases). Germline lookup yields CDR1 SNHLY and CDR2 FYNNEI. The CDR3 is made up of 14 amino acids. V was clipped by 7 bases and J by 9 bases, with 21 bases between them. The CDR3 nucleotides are TGTGCCAGCAAAAGTGTTCAGGGGCCGGCGGCCCAGTACTTC. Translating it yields CASKSVQGPAAQYF. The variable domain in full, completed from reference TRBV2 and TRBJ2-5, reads EPEVTQTPSHQVTQMGQEVILRCVPISNHLYFYWYRQILGQKVEFLVSFYNNEISEKSEIFDDQFSVERPDGSNFTLKIRSTKLEDSAMYFCASKSVQGPAAQYFGPGTRLLVL.

As DNA, the CDR3 is TGTGCCAGCAACCCTCTTGGGGCAGGCACTGAAGCTTTCTTT. Protein product: CASNPLGAGTEAFF. The chain recombines TRBV5-4 with TRBJ1-1; weak D call: TRBD1 (5 bases). This CDR3 is 14 amino acids long. V lost 6 bases and J lost 4, with 16 bases in between. Germline CDR1 reads SGHNT; CDR2 reads YYREEE (reference sequence).

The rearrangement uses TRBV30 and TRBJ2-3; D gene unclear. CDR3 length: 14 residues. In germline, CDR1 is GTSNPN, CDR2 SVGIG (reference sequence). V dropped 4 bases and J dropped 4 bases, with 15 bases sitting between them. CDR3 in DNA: TGTGCCTGGATGGTAGGCGGAATCCCAGATACGCAGTATTTT. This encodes CAWMVGGIPDTQYF.

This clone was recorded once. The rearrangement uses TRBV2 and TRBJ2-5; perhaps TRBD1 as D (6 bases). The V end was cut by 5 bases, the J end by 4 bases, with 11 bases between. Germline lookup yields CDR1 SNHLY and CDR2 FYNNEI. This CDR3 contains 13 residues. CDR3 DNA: TGTGCCAGCAGTACAGGGCTCCGAGAGACCCAGTACTTC. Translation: CASSTGLRETQYF.